The present entry profiles one T cell receptor (beta chain) with its context. The CDR3 loop spans 17 amino acids. The V segment lost 2 bases and the J segment 1 base; nucleotides outside the gene matches: 6. Germline V gives CDR1 SEHNR, CDR2 FQNEAQ (reference sequence). Produced via immunoSEQ multiplex PCR; TCRdb's table is partial and in-frame only. The sample lists some 81,000 clones; about 91% were seen once. This entry belongs to a study of technical replicates of blood from a few donors. The chain carries TRBV7-9 and TRBJ2-1; 9 bases match TRBD2. The clonotype originates from a human donor in good health. The specimen was T cells isolated from PBMCs. The CDR3 region is CASSLISGGQSYNEQFF. CDR3 in DNA: TGTGCCAGCAGCTTAATTAGCGGGGGCCAATCCTACAATGAGCAGTTCTTC.